This is a list of T cell receptor beta chains from one sample in a study of graft-versus-host responses after intestinal transplantation. Measured with immunoSEQ multiplex PCR; TCRdb has only the in-frame clones, and not every one. This table has tens of thousands of clones, 90% to 95% appearing once. These TCRs are of unknown antigen specificity. This specimen consisted of unstimulated CD8+ T cells sorted from spleen or lymph node cells, obtained before transplant. These receptors were obtained from a human donor who was the organ donor for an intestinal transplant. CDR3s include the opening cysteine and the closing phenylalanine or tryptophan. A D gene is named only where the DNA matches it firmly. Only part of the rows carry a size: once, few, many, or a class if the clone is expanded.

V	D	J	size	DNA	CDR3
TRBV7-2	TRBD1	TRBJ2-1	-	TGTGCCAGCAGCAATACAGGGGGTTACAATGAGCAGTTCTTC	CASSNTGGYNEQFF
TRBV7-9	TRBD1	TRBJ2-5	-	TGTGCCAGCAGCCCGCCTCTCCCCGCGGGACAGGGGGCCCAAGAGACCCAGTACTTC	CASSPPLPAGQGAQETQYF
TRBV6-5	TRBD1	TRBJ1-2	-	TGTGCCAGCAGTTACGGGACAGGGAACTATGGCTACACCTTC	CASSYGTGNYGYTF
TRBV15	-	TRBJ2-3	-	TGTGCCACCAGCCGGAAGGGGGTAGATACGCAGTATTTT	CATSRKGVDTQYF
TRBV9	TRBD1	TRBJ2-1	-	TGTGCCAGCAGCGTGAGGGACAGGGACACGTTCGGGTCGGAGAATGAGCAGTTCTTC	CASSVRDRDTFGSENEQFF
TRBV5-5	-	TRBJ2-5	-	TGTGCCAGCAGCTTCATTTCGAACCTCCAAGAGACCCAGTACTTC	CASSFISNLQETQYF
TRBV5-1	-	TRBJ2-7	once	TGCGCCAGCAGCTTTTCCCCCGTCGAGCAGTACTTC	CASSFSPVEQYF
TRBV4-2	-	TRBJ2-1	-	TGTGCCAGCAGCCAATCTCAAAACCCGGGGGATGAGCAGTTCTTC	CASSQSQNPGDEQFF
TRBV19	-	TRBJ1-1	-	TGTGCCAGTAGTGCCGGGACGGCGAACACTGAAGCTTTCTTT	CASSAGTANTEAFF
TRBV4-2	TRBD2	TRBJ2-7	-	TGTGCCAGCAGCCAAGATCCTTACCCGGGAGGAAGCTCCTACGAGCAGTACTTC	CASSQDPYPGGSSYEQYF
TRBV9	-	TRBJ2-7	-	TGTGCCAGCAGCCCCGGGGGCCCTAGAACCGAGCAGTACTTC	CASSPGGPRTEQYF
TRBV5-1	-	TRBJ1-1	-	TGCGCCAGCAGCTTGTTGGGACACGAAGCTTTCTTT	CASSLLGHEAFF
TRBV5-1	TRBD1	TRBJ1-1	once	TGCGCCAGCAGCTTTCAGGGGGATTACACTGAAGCTTTCTTT	CASSFQGDYTEAFF
TRBV4-1	TRBD1	TRBJ2-7	-	TGCGCCAGCAGCCGAGGGACAGGAGGGGGCTACGAGCAGTACTTC	CASSRGTGGGYEQYF
TRBV10-3	-	TRBJ2-3	-	TGTGCCATCAGTGAGTCTTTGGCCTCGGTCACAGATACGCAGTATTTT	CAISESLASVTDTQYF
TRBV6-5	TRBD1	TRBJ1-1	-	TGTGCCAGCAGTTTGACAGGGGGCAACGAAGCTTTCTTT	CASSLTGGNEAFF
TRBV11-2	-	TRBJ1-3	-	TGTGCCAGCAGCTACAAAGGGTGGAAAGGGAGCTCTGGAAACACCATATATTTT	CASSYKGWKGSSGNTIYF
TRBV7-2	TRBD1	TRBJ2-7	-	TGTGCCAGCAGCTTAGAATCCCAGGGGGTCTACGAGCAGTACTTC	CASSLESQGVYEQYF
TRBV10-2	-	TRBJ2-7	-	TGCGCCAGCAGGGAACAGGGTCTCGAGCAGTACTTC	CASREQGLEQYF
TRBV19	TRBD1	TRBJ2-5	-	TGTGCCAGTAGTACACCGGGACAGGGGAGTCTAGAGACCCAGTACTTC	CASSTPGQGSLETQYF
TRBV19	-	TRBJ1-1	-	TGTGCCAGTAGTATGACGGCCTCGCCGGGCGGTCACACTGAAGCTTTCTTT	CASSMTASPGGHTEAFF
TRBV29-1	-	TRBJ1-1	-	TGCAGCGTTGAAGAAGAGGCCAAACTCACTGAAGCTTTCTTT	CSVEEEAKLTEAFF
TRBV19	TRBD1	TRBJ2-7	once	TGTGCCAGTAGTCTTACAGGGGGTCACAACGAGCAGTACTTC	CASSLTGGHNEQYF
TRBV19	-	TRBJ1-5	few	TGTGCCAGTCAGCCCAATAGCAATCAGCCCCAGCATTTT	CASQPNSNQPQHF
TRBV7-6	-	TRBJ2-1	-	TGTGCCAGCAGTTCAGGGAACAATGAGCAGTTCTTC	CASSSGNNEQFF
TRBV28	TRBD1	TRBJ2-1	-	TGTGCCAGCAGACGGACAGGGCTAGGTGACAATGAGCAGTTCTTC	CASRRTGLGDNEQFF
TRBV11-1	TRBD2	TRBJ2-6	-	TGTGCCAGCAGCTTAGATAAAGCTAATCTAGCGGCTGGGGCCAACGTCCTGACTTTC	CASSLDKANLAAGANVLTF
TRBV19	-	TRBJ1-2	few	TGTGCCAGTAGTATGGCAGGGGTATATGGCTACACCTTC	CASSMAGVYGYTF
TRBV5-1	-	TRBJ2-3	-	TGCGCCAGCAGCTTGGAACCGGCGGGGAGGCTATATAGCACAGATACGCAGTATTTT	CASSLEPAGRLYSTDTQYF
TRBV19	-	TRBJ1-5	-	TGTGCCAGTACCCCGATAACGCAGGGGAGCAATCAGCCCCAGCATTTT	CASTPITQGSNQPQHF
TRBV10-2	TRBD2	TRBJ2-7	-	TGCGCCAGCAGTGACCTGGGGCTAGCGGGGGGCTTTCACTCCTACGAGCAGTACTTC	CASSDLGLAGGFHSYEQYF
TRBV5-6	-	TRBJ2-1	-	TGTGCCAGCAGCTTGGCGAGGAGCTCCTACAATGAGCAGTTCTTC	CASSLARSSYNEQFF
TRBV4-1	-	TRBJ2-2	-	TGCGCCAGCAGCCAAGTACAGGCCGTTACGAACACCGGGGAGCTGTTTTTT	CASSQVQAVTNTGELFF
TRBV29-1	TRBD2	TRBJ2-3	-	TGCAGCGTTGAAGAGGCGGGGGGAGTAACAGATACGCAGTATTTT	CSVEEAGGVTDTQYF
TRBV7-9	TRBD2	TRBJ2-5	-	TGTGCCAGCAGCTCTACTAGCGGTCTGGAGACCCAGTACTTC	CASSSTSGLETQYF
TRBV9	-	TRBJ2-1	-	TGTGCCAGCAGCGAGGCGGGGTTGTCGTCCAATGAGCAGTTCTTC	CASSEAGLSSNEQFF
TRBV7-2	TRBD2	TRBJ2-7	-	TGTGCCAGCAGCTTAGTCGCGGGGGGAGACTACGAGCAGTACTTC	CASSLVAGGDYEQYF
TRBV7-2	-	TRBJ2-2	-	TGTGCCAGCAGCGTCCAGGGGCGGGAGCTGTTTTTT	CASSVQGRELFF
TRBV4-3	-	TRBJ2-7	once	TGCGCCAGCAGCCAAGACCGGACTGGAGACTCCTACGAGCAGTACTTC	CASSQDRTGDSYEQYF
TRBV30	-	TRBJ2-7	-	TGTGCCTGGAGTGTAGGCTCCTACGAGCAGTACTTC	CAWSVGSYEQYF
TRBV6-5	TRBD2	TRBJ2-1	-	TGTGCCAGCAGCCCCCGGACTAGCGGGGGGAATGAGCAGTTCTTC	CASSPRTSGGNEQFF
TRBV9	-	TRBJ1-5	-	TGTGCCAGCAGTGAGGGGTGGGGGGTTAATCAGCCCCAGCATTTT	CASSEGWGVNQPQHF
TRBV30	-	TRBJ2-2	-	TGTGCCTGGAGTAGCGGGAACACCGGGGAGCTGTTTTTT	CAWSSGNTGELFF
TRBV13	TRBD1	TRBJ1-3	-	TGTGCCAGCAGCTTAATAACAGGGGGAACTGGAAACACCATATATTTT	CASSLITGGTGNTIYF
TRBV7-8	-	TRBJ1-3	-	TGTGCCAGCAGCATCGGGCCTACTGGAAACACCATATATTTT	CASSIGPTGNTIYF
TRBV6-5	-	TRBJ2-1	-	TGTGCCAGCAGTCGGGCCCGCGGGGACGGGGCTGAGCAGTTCTTC	CASSRARGDGAEQFF
TRBV7-9	-	TRBJ2-2	-	TGTGCCAGCAGCTCTTCCCTTGGGGGACCGAACACCGGGGAGCTGTTTTTT	CASSSSLGGPNTGELFF
TRBV15	-	TRBJ2-2	-	TGTGCCACCAGCAGGGACCAGGGATTCCCCGGGGAGCTGTTTTTT	CATSRDQGFPGELFF
TRBV19	-	TRBJ1-5	-	TGTGCCAGTAGTACGGGGTTGCAGCCCCAGCATTTT	CASSTGLQPQHF
TRBV5-6	-	TRBJ1-3	-	TGTGCCAGCAGCATGGGACCGAGCTCTGGAAACACCATATATTTT	CASSMGPSSGNTIYF
TRBV28	-	TRBJ1-1	-	TGTGCCAGCAGGACCGATAGGACTCTGCTGGACACTGAAGCTTTCTTT	CASRTDRTLLDTEAFF